The rows below give T cell receptor beta chains drawn from one sample of a study of spatial heterogeneity in lung cancer. From the 5' RACE reads, TCRdb called clonotypes with MiXCR, one entry per CDR3 protein. This table holds several thousand distinct CDR3 sequences, approximately 12% found once. The material sequenced was lung tumor tissue, taken at surgery. The receptors shown here come from a male donor with early-stage non-small cell lung cancer. Each CDR3 is given without its conserved first and last residue. Size values are once, few and many counts, or a class for expanded clones, and some rows have none.

j_gene	v_gene	abundance	len	CDR3aa
TRBJ2-3	TRBV20-1	many	12	SAPTSLPRNTQY
TRBJ2-5	TRBV7-9	medium-sized	10	ASSFGTETQY
TRBJ2-1	TRBV12-3/TRBV12-4	many	14	ASSFGAGNSYNEQF
TRBJ2-4	TRBV3-1	medium-sized	11	ASSPTGTHPRY
TRBJ1-5	TRBV20-1	many	11	SARTTGNQPQH
TRBJ2-7	TRBV6-5	.	12	ASSYARRIYEQY
TRBJ1-4	TRBV4-1	many	13	ASSAAQGANEKLF
TRBJ2-3	TRBV7-2	many	12	ASGRDPSTDTQY
TRBJ2-5	TRBV7-8	many	12	ASSLGAAQETQY
TRBJ2-1	TRBV3-1	.	9	ASSQEGEQF
TRBJ2-7	TRBV11-2	many	17	ASSLDGIVGGWMEYEQY
TRBJ2-7	TRBV6-1	medium-sized	10	ASRDGAGEQY
TRBJ2-7	TRBV29-1	.	11	SVGAGEGGEQY
TRBJ2-1	TRBV6-5	many	14	ASSYGGAGRAFEQF
TRBJ2-3	TRBV5-1	many	13	ASSSTGGDADTQY
TRBJ2-7	TRBV6-6	medium-sized	12	AIAQGVRQYEQY
TRBJ1-2	TRBV7-9	many	11	ASSWSETGGVT
TRBJ2-3	TRBV10-3	large	14	AISESASPSTDTQY
TRBJ2-1	TRBV11-3	many	14	ASSSQGDSSYNEQF
TRBJ2-7	TRBV7-2	many	11	ASSRQSAYEQY
TRBJ2-1	TRBV5-4	many	13	ASSLTGDSYNEQF
TRBJ1-4	TRBV12-3/TRBV12-4	medium-sized	13	ASSLWDRGREKLF
TRBJ2-1	TRBV15	.	13	ATSRDLGASNEQF
TRBJ2-1	TRBV29-1	.	13	SPRLAGGRVNEQF
TRBJ1-2	TRBV7-2	medium-sized	11	ASSLAGAYGYT
TRBJ2-1	TRBV5-1	many	14	ASSLGLAGFANEQF
TRBJ2-3	TRBV20-1	many	13	SATTSALSRYTQY
TRBJ2-1	TRBV5-1	many	16	ASSLGTSGRARYNEQF
TRBJ2-2	TRBV9	medium-sized	10	ASSVASGELF
TRBJ1-4	TRBV6-5	medium-sized	13	ASSYRGGRYEKLF
TRBJ2-1	TRBV7-9	many	14	ASSSTLAGAYSEQF
TRBJ1-2	TRBV6-1	medium-sized	13	ASSEALGDFRSYT
TRBJ1-4	TRBV12-3/TRBV12-4	many	14	ASSFGMVDSGEKLF
TRBJ2-5	TRBV12-3/TRBV12-4	.	12	ASSFGGGLETQY
TRBJ2-1	TRBV9	.	12	ASSEGTSGNEQF
TRBJ1-1	TRBV6-6	medium-sized	11	ASRQQLGTEAF
TRBJ2-1	TRBV12-3/TRBV12-4	many	15	ASSFGLAGGPPPEQF
TRBJ1-4	TRBV5-1	many	16	ASSSRVWGGGINEKLF
TRBJ2-7	TRBV15	many	12	ATSLDMHSLEQY
TRBJ2-7	TRBV27	few	12	ASSESAGGYEQY
TRBJ2-1	TRBV11-2	few	14	ASSSSRGLPDAEQF
TRBJ2-1	TRBV11-3	medium-sized	12	ASSRRGSYNEQF
TRBJ2-7	TRBV20-1	many	12	SARAGGISYEQY
TRBJ1-2	TRBV4-2	few	15	ASSQEGRDRVGNGYT
TRBJ1-2	TRBV27	.	12	ASSFRGGILGYT
TRBJ2-7	TRBV5-1	many	14	ASSFRLAGQDYEQY
TRBJ1-5	TRBV5-1	.	11	ASSATGDQPQH
TRBJ2-1	TRBV20-1	many	13	SARDPTSGKNEQF
TRBJ1-4	TRBV5-1	many	11	ASAGESEEKLF
TRBJ1-1	TRBV7-9	many	11	ASSLLRETEAF
TRBJ1-5	TRBV27	large	11	ASRGAYGQPQH
TRBJ2-7	TRBV5-1	few	12	ASTQLSGSDEQY
TRBJ2-1	TRBV9	medium-sized	15	ASSVGVGTSGYNEQF